The 14 T cell receptor beta chains below all came from one sample that was sequenced in a study of CD8+CD57+ T cells in acquired aplastic anemia. Genomic DNA was employed as the template in profiling TCR beta VDJ and CDR3. TCRdb redid the calling of the reads with MiXCR, one entry per CDR3 protein. The sample records 180,000 or so distinct CDR3 sequences, roughly 50% being singletons. Patients sequenced had flow cytometry evidence of CD8+CD57+ cell expansion. The material sequenced was sorted CD4+, CD8+, or CD8+CD57+ T cells (not recorded which) from PBMCs. The receptor set was obtained from a human donor with aplastic anemia.

As to this clonotype: A much bigger clone sits one base away, suggesting this may be a read error. The J gene is TRBJ1-5, the V gene TRBV6-5, with a weak D call TRBD1 (6 bases). Germline CDR1 is MNHEY and CDR2 is SVGAGI. CDR3 length equals 17 residues. The CDR3, as DNA: TGTGCCAGCGGTTACCCCCAGGACAGAAGGAGCAATCAGCCCCAGCATTTT. Its protein is CASGYPQDRRSNQPQHF.

The chain recombines TRBV2 with TRBJ2-3; D unresolved. The CDR3 runs to 12 residues. The V gene lost 5 bases and the J gene lost 1 base, with 4 bases spanning the gap. Germline CDR1 SNHLY, CDR2 FYNNEI. In nucleotides, the CDR3 is TGTGCCAGCAGTTGGGGCACAGATACGCAGTATTTT. Protein sequence: CASSWGTDTQYF.

This clonotype was counted between two and nine times. The V and J genes are TRBV3-1 and TRBJ1-3, with D unclear. CDR1 is LGHDT and CDR2 is YNNKEL in the germline V gene (reference sequence). Deletions cut 4 bases from V and 3 bases from J, with 10 bases between. The CDR3 contains 14 residues. The CDR3 loop is CASSLPSGGNTIYF. In DNA form, the CDR3 reads TGTGCCAGCAGCCTTCCCAGCGGTGGAAACACCATATATTTT.

The rearrangement uses TRBV11-2 and TRBJ2-7, with D possibly TRBD2 on 7 matching bases. The germline gives CDR1 SGHAT, CDR2 FQNNGV. This CDR3 has 15 amino acids. Trimming pared 5 bases from V and 6 bases from J, leaving 20 bases between. For the CDR3, the DNA is TGTGCCAGCAGCAGAGCCTTGGGGGGGCGCGTCGAGCAGTACTTC. Its protein product is CASSRALGGRVEQYF.

A few counts support this clonotype. This chain links TRBV2 with TRBJ2-1; possible D gene TRBD1, 5 bases. Germline CDR1 is SNHLY and CDR2 is FYNNEI. This CDR3 has 14 amino acids. Trimming pared 6 bases from V and 1 base from J, leaving 10 bases between. CDR3 nucleotide sequence: TGTGCCAGCAGCGACTCAGGGTCCTACAATGAGCAGTTCTTC. As protein: CASSDSGSYNEQFF.

Notes on this clonotype: Since a much larger clone is just one base distant, this may be a read error. The J gene is TRBJ1-5, the V gene TRBV6-1; 8 bases match TRBD1. Germline loops: CDR1 MNHNS, CDR2 SASEGT. V lost 2 bases, J lost 1 base, and 4 bases stayed unmatched. The CDR3 extends over 16 amino acids. The CDR3 protein is CASSEQGASSNQPQHF. CDR3 DNA: TGTGCCAGCAGTGAACAGGGGGCGAGCAGCAATCAGCCCCAGCATTTT.

This clonotype was observed many times. The J gene is TRBJ2-5, the V gene TRBV4-1; D is tentatively TRBD1 or TRBD2 (5 bases each). The V end was cut by 0 bases, the J end by 0 bases, with 17 bases between. Germline V gives CDR1 MGHRA, CDR2 YSYEKL. The CDR3 loop spans 18 amino acids. The CDR3, as DNA: TGCGCCAGCAGCCAAGAACGGACCGGGACCGTCTACCAAGAGACCCAGTACTTC. This translates into CASSQERTGTVYQETQYF.

The chain joins TRBV24-1 to TRBJ2-7; 11 nucleotides agree with TRBD1. The CDR3 runs 13 residues. V lost 5 bases to trimming and J lost 10 bases; unmatched junction nucleotides: 6. Per the germline V gene, CDR1 is KGHDR and CDR2 is SFDVKD. This CDR3 is CATSARTGGHQYF. CDR3 nucleotides: TGTGCCACCAGTGCCAGGACAGGGGGCCATCAGTACTTC.

V gene TRBV2 combines with J gene TRBJ2-7, with TRBD2 matching 13 bases. J was trimmed by 3 bases and V by 7 bases; bases with no gene match: 6. The germline V gene has CDR1 SNHLY and CDR2 FYNNEI. The CDR3 consists of 15 residues. CDR3 region: CASTELAGGNYEQYF. The CDR3 DNA sequence: TGTGCCAGCACAGAACTAGCGGGGGGGAACTACGAGCAGTACTTC.

This clonotype was seen many times. The genes are TRBV20-1 and TRBJ2-3; 8 bases fit TRBD1. Germline lookup yields CDR1 DFQATT and CDR2 SNEGSKA (reference sequence). V trimming: 5 bases; J trimming: 3 bases; junction bases outside the gene matches: 13. The CDR3 spans 16 residues. This chain's CDR3 is CSASGTGVSWTDTQYF. CDR3 coding DNA: TGCAGTGCTTCCGGGACAGGAGTTTCGTGGACAGATACGCAGTATTTT.

The chain uses TRBV19 and TRBJ1-6; tentatively, D is TRBD1 (5 bases). CDR3 size: 12 residues. CDR1 is LNHDA, CDR2 SQIVND, per germline (reference sequence). With 8 bases removed from V and 11 bases from J, the gap between germline ends came to 13 bases. CDR3 loop: CASYGGWPPLHF. CDR3 coding DNA: TGTGCCAGTTATGGGGGTTGGCCACCCCTCCACTTT.

V and J are TRBV5-1 and TRBJ2-1; TRBD2 is a possible D gene (5 bases). V was pared by 0 bases and J by 9 bases, with 19 bases between. CDR1 SGHRS and CDR2 YFSETQ come from the germline V gene. The CDR3 has 16 amino acids. In DNA form, the CDR3 reads TGCGCCAGCAGCTTGGGGGTAGTAGTGGGGAGCGGTGAGCAGTTCTTC. Its translation: CASSLGVVVGSGEQFF.

This clonotype was seen repeatedly, ten times or more. This chain joins TRBV7-3 and TRBJ2-3; 7 bases line up with TRBD2. Per the germline V gene, CDR1 is SGHTA and CDR2 is FQGTGA. The CDR3 is made up of 13 amino acids. V trimming: 5 bases; J trimming: 5 bases; junction bases outside the gene matches: 4. Written as DNA, the CDR3 is TGTGCCAGCAGCCGACCGGGGGGAGATACGCAGTATTTT. Its protein product is CASSRPGGDTQYF.

The chain recombines TRBV27 with TRBJ1-5; D is undetermined. Looked up from germline, CDR1 is MNHEY and CDR2 is SMNVEV (reference sequence). This CDR3 is built from 16 residues. V was pared by 7 bases and J by 5 bases, with 21 bases between. CDR3 amino acids: CASMGEFAGLHQPQHF. CDR3 in DNA: TGTGCCAGCATGGGTGAGTTTGCCGGCCTGCATCAGCCCCAGCATTTT.